A single sample is the source of the 32 T cell receptor beta chains below, sequenced in a study of identical twins. One entry per CDR3 protein, called by TCRdb with MiXCR from the 5' RACE reads. The sample has 400,000 to 600,000 distinct CDR3 sequences, approximately 20% seen once. The same data also went into a second study, on yellow fever vaccine responses in identical twins.

Sequencing was performed on CD4+ T cells sorted from blood. All receptors come from a woman aged 18-30 years in good health.

This clonotype came up a few times. The chain couples TRBV2 to TRBJ2-2, with 8 bases that match TRBD1. Germline CDR1 SNHLY, CDR2 FYNNEI. Trimming at V came to 6 bases and at J to 1 base, leaving 4 bases not matched to a gene. The CDR3 loop spans 15 amino acids. The CDR3 DNA sequence: TGTGCCAGCAGGGATGGACAGGGGAACACCGGGGAGCTGTTTTTT. It specifies CASRDGQGNTGELFF.

This clonotype was seen a handful of times. The rearrangement uses TRBV5-1 and TRBJ2-7, with D perhaps being TRBD1 or TRBD2 (5 bases each). Per germline, CDR1 SGHRS and CDR2 YFSETQ. Trimming cost V 3 bases and J 0 bases, with 13 bases left between them. This CDR3 comprises 15 residues. The CDR3 region has the DNA TGCGCCAGCAGCTCGGGACGGAAGTACTCCTACGAGCAGTACTTC. This encodes CASSSGRKYSYEQYF.

Only a few counts were recorded for this clonotype. The genes are TRBV12-3 or TRBV12-4 and TRBJ1-6; the D gene is possibly TRBD1 (5 bases). This CDR3 region has 14 residues. V was clipped by 8 bases and J by 9 bases, with 17 bases between them. The CDR3 sequence is CASDDRFSSSPLHF. The CDR3 region has the DNA TGTGCCAGCGACGACAGATTCTCCAGTTCACCCCTCCACTTT.

The chain is built from TRBV7-2 and TRBJ2-4; TRBD1 matches 7 bases. Germline lookup yields CDR1 SGHTA and CDR2 FQGNSA. V gave up 2 bases and J gave up 0 bases; unmatched junction bases: 4. CDR3 length: 16 amino acids. The CDR3 reads CASSLRDSRAKNIQYF. The CDR3 DNA reads as TGTGCCAGCAGCTTACGGGACAGCCGAGCCAAAAACATTCAGTACTTC. Together with reference TRBV7-2 and TRBJ2-4, the CDR3 gives the full variable domain: GAGVSQSPSNKVTEKGKDVELRCDPISGHTALYWYRQSLGQGLEFLIYFQGNSAPDKSGLPSDRFSAERTGGSVSTLTIQRTQQEDSAVYLCASSLRDSRAKNIQYFGAGTRLSVL.

This chain uses TRBV20-1 with TRBJ1-5; D gene uncertain. The germline V gene encodes CDR1 DFQATT and CDR2 SNEGSKA (reference sequence). The V and J ends lost 3 bases and 3 bases respectively, with 9 bases between them. CDR3 length equals 13 residues. The CDR3 loop reads CSAREGLNQPQHF. CDR3 coding DNA: TGCAGTGCTAGGGAAGGCCTCAATCAGCCCCAGCATTTT.

This chain connects TRBV6-1 to TRBJ1-2; TRBD1 matches at 11 bases. CDR1 and CDR2 from the germline V gene are MNHNS and SASEGT. J was trimmed by 4 bases and V by 6 bases; bases with no gene match: 7. The CDR3 extends over 15 amino acids. CDR3 region: CASSKGQGGSYGYTF. The CDR3 DNA sequence: TGTGCCAGCAGCAAGGGACAGGGGGGTAGCTATGGCTACACCTTC.

V is TRBV4-1 and J is TRBJ2-1, with D uncertain. V lost 0 bases to trimming and J lost 6 bases, with 6 bases between them. There are 13 residues in the CDR3. CDR1 MGHRA and CDR2 YSYEKL come from the germline V gene. CDR3 DNA sequence: TGCGCCAGCAGCCAAGAATCCCGCAATGAGCAGTTCTTC. As protein: CASSQESRNEQFF.

This clonotype has just a few counts. The rearrangement joins TRBV3-1 to TRBJ1-6; D gene uncertain. The germline V gene encodes CDR1 LGHDT and CDR2 YNNKEL (reference sequence). The CDR3 is made up of 15 amino acids. Trimming pared 1 base from V and 5 bases from J, leaving 9 bases between. CDR3 in amino acids: CASSQGSVNNSPLHF. CDR3 nucleotide sequence: TGTGCCAGCAGCCAAGGGTCAGTGAATAATTCACCCCTCCACTTT.

The chain combines TRBV2 with TRBJ2-3, with 10 bases fitting TRBD2. After removal of 3 bases from V and 4 bases from J, the junction contained 4 bases not matched to a gene. The CDR3 is made up of 15 amino acids. The germline gives CDR1 SNHLY, CDR2 FYNNEI. CDR3 amino acids: CASSESGGASDTQYF. The DNA for the CDR3 is TGTGCCAGCAGTGAGAGCGGGGGGGCATCAGATACGCAGTATTTT.

CDR3 amino acids: CASSSRAGLKGSEQYF. The DNA of the CDR3 is TGTGCCAGCAGTTCCCGGGCGGGACTCAAAGGGTCCGAGCAGTACTTC. The chain uses TRBV27 and TRBJ2-7; D is possibly TRBD2 (6 bases). CDR1 is MNHEY and CDR2 is SMNVEV in the germline V gene (reference sequence). V lost 4 bases and J lost 6, with 22 bases in between. This CDR3 region has 16 residues.

This clonotype was seen only a few times. The rearrangement links TRBV4-1 to TRBJ2-1; perhaps TRBD2 as D (6 bases). The length of the CDR3 is 16 residues. With 2 bases removed from V and 4 bases from J, the gap between germline ends came to 15 bases. Germline assignment: CDR1 MGHRA and CDR2 YSYEKL. CDR3 sequence: CASSQPGVLGYNEQFF. The DNA for the CDR3 is TGCGCCAGCAGCCAACCGGGAGTTCTTGGGTACAATGAGCAGTTCTTC.

This chain uses TRBV27 with TRBJ2-7; D is unresolved. V was cut by 3 bases and J by 2 bases, with 8 bases left in between. CDR3 size: 13 residues. CDR1 and CDR2 from the germline V gene are MNHEY and SMNVEV (reference sequence). CDR3 amino acids: CASSLKVTYEQYF. The CDR3 bases are TGTGCCAGCAGTTTGAAAGTGACCTACGAGCAGTACTTC.

This clonotype appeared a few times. V is TRBV29-1 and J is TRBJ2-5, with 7 bases fitting TRBD1. Germline V lookup: CDR1 SQVTM, CDR2 ANQGSEA. The J segment lost 5 bases and the V segment lost 7 bases, leaving 4 bases of the junction unmatched. The CDR3 sequence is 11 residues long. CDR3 protein: CSADRVETQYF. DNA for the CDR3: TGCAGCGCAGACAGGGTTGAGACCCAGTACTTC.

The chain's CDR3 is CASSTDRFQETQYF. The CDR3 DNA reads TGTGCCAGCAGCACCGACAGGTTCCAAGAGACCCAGTACTTC. V and J are TRBV6-1 and TRBJ2-5; a possible D gene is TRBD1 (6 bases). V shed 6 bases and J shed 1 base, with 12 bases lying between them. Looked up from germline, CDR1 is MNHNS and CDR2 is SASEGT. The CDR3 contains 14 residues.

The chain is built from TRBV15 and TRBJ2-4, with D possibly matching TRBD1 (6 bases). CDR1 and CDR2 from the germline V gene are LNHNV and YYDKDF (reference sequence). This CDR3 region has 13 residues. Trimming cost V 5 bases and J 7 bases, with 12 bases left between them. The CDR3 DNA follows: TGTGCCACCAGCTCACGGACAGACAACATTCAGTACTTC. Its translation is CATSSRTDNIQYF.

V usage is TRBV20-1 and J usage is TRBJ2-5, with 10 bases matching TRBD1. Per the germline V gene, CDR1 is DFQATT and CDR2 is SNEGSKA (reference sequence). With V trimmed by 0 bases and J by 5 bases, 3 bases remained unmatched. This CDR3 comprises 14 residues. The CDR3 nucleotides are TGCAGTGCTAGAGATCGGGGACAGGGGGAGACCCAGTACTTC. Translated, it gives CSARDRGQGETQYF.

This rearrangement joins TRBV9 to TRBJ1-1, with TRBD1 matching 10 bases. Germline loops: CDR1 SGDLS, CDR2 YYNGEE. The CDR3 loop spans 15 amino acids. J lost 5 bases, V lost 3 bases, and 7 bases had no gene match. In DNA, the CDR3 is TGTGCCAGCAGCGCCTTGACAGGGGGCGGGACTGAAGCTTTCTTT. The encoded protein is CASSALTGGGTEAFF. The whole variable domain, filled in from reference TRBV9 and TRBJ1-1, reads DSGVTQTPKHLITATGQRVTLRCSPRSGDLSVYWYQQSLDQGLQFLIQYYNGEERAKGNILERFSAQQFPDLHSELNLSSLELGDSALYFCASSALTGGGTEAFFGQGTRLTVV.

V gene TRBV5-4 combines with J gene TRBJ2-2, with TRBD2 identical over 8 bases. Germline V lookup: CDR1 SGHNT, CDR2 YYREEE (reference sequence). This CDR3 has 16 amino acids. The V gene end was trimmed by 0 bases and the J gene end by 5 bases; junction bases not matched to a gene: 6. The CDR3 spells CASSLAVVAGTGELFF. As DNA, the CDR3 is TGTGCCAGCAGCTTGGCCGTAGTAGCGGGGACCGGGGAGCTGTTTTTT.

This clonotype was seen a few times. The genes are TRBV29-1 and TRBJ2-3; 8 bases fit TRBD2. The CDR3 runs to 14 residues. Germline V lookup: CDR1 SQVTM, CDR2 ANQGSEA. Germline trimming cut 6 bases from V and 6 bases from J; bases unmatched to any gene: 11. CDR3 sequence: CSVRAGVRKDTQYF. DNA for the CDR3: TGCAGCGTCCGAGCGGGAGTCAGGAAGGATACGCAGTATTTT.

This clonotype was seen a few times. This chain uses TRBV20-1 with TRBJ2-5, with TRBD2 matching 15 bases. The CDR3 is 16 amino acids. Germline assignment: CDR1 DFQATT and CDR2 SNEGSKA (reference sequence). With 6 bases clipped from V and 5 bases from J, the junction kept 10 bases outside the gene matches. CDR3 in amino acids: CSATGTSGGREETQYF. In nucleotides, the CDR3 is TGCAGTGCAACGGGGACTAGCGGGGGGAGAGAGGAGACCCAGTACTTC.

The CDR3 DNA sequence: TGTGCCAGCAGGGACCTGGGGGCTGAAGCTTTCTTT. Protein sequence: CASRDLGAEAFF. The rearrangement links TRBV2 to TRBJ1-1; maybe TRBD1 (5 bases). Trimming left V 6 bases short and J 6 bases short, with 11 bases between. The CDR3 totals 12 residues. Germline V gives CDR1 SNHLY, CDR2 FYNNEI.

The gene calls are TRBV28 and TRBJ1-1; weak D call: TRBD1 (5 bases). This CDR3 comprises 13 residues. V was shortened by 7 bases and J by 0 bases, with 9 bases between the two germline ends. Looked up from germline, CDR1 is MDHEN and CDR2 is SYDVKM. This chain's CDR3 is CASKPGLNTEAFF. For the CDR3, the DNA is TGTGCCAGCAAGCCGGGACTGAACACTGAAGCTTTCTTT.

The genes are TRBV5-1 and TRBJ2-2; TRBD1 might be the D (6 bases). Germline V gene sequence: CDR1 SGHRS, CDR2 YFSETQ. The CDR3 is 14 residues long. Trimming stripped 0 bases from V and 6 bases from J, with 9 bases between. CDR3 coding DNA: TGCGCCAGCAGCTTGGCTCGGACAGCCGGGGAGCTGTTTTTT. Its translation: CASSLARTAGELFF.

This clonotype occurred a few times. The DNA for the CDR3 is TGCGCCAGCAGTGAAGGACTAGCGGGGGCCCAGTTCTTC. Translation: CASSEGLAGAQFF. The chain combines TRBV10-2 with TRBJ2-1, with 13 bases fitting TRBD2. Germline V gives CDR1 WSHSY, CDR2 SAAADI. The CDR3 is 13 residues long. V lost 3 bases to trimming and J lost 13 bases; unmatched junction nucleotides: 3.

The J gene is TRBJ2-5, the V gene TRBV5-1; 7 bases are a match to TRBD1. Germline CDR1 is SGHRS and CDR2 is YFSETQ. The CDR3 has 18 amino acids. J was trimmed by 0 bases and V by 0 bases; bases with no gene match: 11. The CDR3, as DNA: TGCGCCAGCAGCTTGGGTTCCTATGTAGGGACAGACCAAGAGACCCAGTACTTC. Its translation is CASSLGSYVGTDQETQYF.

This clonotype turned up a few times. The chain joins TRBV10-3 to TRBJ2-7; TRBD1 is a possible D gene (6 bases). CDR1 ENHRY and CDR2 SYGVKD come from the germline V gene. CDR3 length equals 11 residues. Trimming stripped 0 bases from V and 9 bases from J, with 6 bases between. As DNA, the CDR3 is TGTGCCATCAGTGAGTCAGGGGGGCAGTACTTC. It specifies CAISESGGQYF.

This clonotype was observed a few times. The gene calls are TRBV12-3 or TRBV12-4 and TRBJ1-6, with TRBD1 as a possible D gene (6 bases). The CDR3 runs to 15 residues. The ends were cut back, 3 bases at V and 7 bases at J, with 13 bases in the middle. This CDR3 is CASSLGRGWNSPLHF. The CDR3 region has the DNA TGTGCCAGCAGTTTGGGGAGGGGGTGGAATTCACCCCTCCACTTT.

This clonotype has just a few counts. The chain recombines TRBV11-2 with TRBJ2-1; 10 bases align to TRBD1. CDR1 is SGHAT and CDR2 is FQNNGV in the germline V gene. Germline trimming cut 8 bases from V and 4 bases from J; bases unmatched to any gene: 17. There are 18 residues in the CDR3. CDR3 residues: CASWDRGASGRVYNEQFF. The DNA of the CDR3 is TGTGCCAGCTGGGACAGGGGAGCAAGCGGGAGAGTTTACAATGAGCAGTTCTTC.

This clonotype was recorded a few times. The chain employs TRBV10-2 and TRBJ2-1; TRBD2 agrees at 7 bases. Trimming removed 3 bases from V and 0 bases from J; junction bases left unmatched: 11. There are 18 residues in the CDR3. The germline CDR1 and CDR2 sequences are WSHSY and SAAADI. The CDR3 spells CASSDRSGRASSYNEQFF. The CDR3 DNA follows: TGCGCCAGCAGTGATAGATCGGGGAGGGCCAGCTCCTACAATGAGCAGTTCTTC.

This clonotype showed up just a few times. The J gene is TRBJ2-1, the V gene TRBV5-1, with 10 nucleotides matching TRBD2. V trimming: 4 bases; J trimming: 1 base; junction bases outside the gene matches: 5. The CDR3 runs 16 residues. From germline, CDR1 is SGHRS and CDR2 YFSETQ. In nucleotides, the CDR3 is TGCGCCAGCAGCAATTTAGCGGGAGGTTCCTACAATGAGCAGTTCTTC. This codes for CASSNLAGGSYNEQFF.

This clonotype was seen only a few times. V is TRBV28 and J is TRBJ2-7; possible D gene TRBD1, 5 bases. In germline, CDR1 is MDHEN, CDR2 SYDVKM. The CDR3 sequence is 15 residues long. Trimming pared 3 bases from V and 0 bases from J, leaving 12 bases between. As DNA, the CDR3 is TGTGCCAGCAGTTTTCAGGGAACGAGCTCCTACGAGCAGTACTTC. It yields the protein CASSFQGTSSYEQYF.

This chain uses TRBV7-9 with TRBJ2-7; the D is unclear. Trimming took 0 bases from V and 6 from J, leaving 9 bases between them. Germline CDR1 SEHNR, CDR2 FQNEAQ (reference sequence). This CDR3 is 13 amino acids long. The CDR3 region is CASSLARDTEQYV. In nucleotides, the CDR3 is TGTGCCAGCAGCTTAGCGCGAGATACCGAGCAGTACGTC.